These 29 T cell receptor beta chains were sequenced from one sample in a study of CD8 T cells in ankylosing spondylitis. Study-wide results and caveats: Ankylosing spondylitis blood seemed to carry a telltale TCR beta motif made of eight highly homologous variants.

The antigens these receptors bind are not known. TCRdb reanalysed the 5' RACE reads using MiXCR and keeps one entry per CDR3 protein. Seen here are 450,000 to 550,000 distinct CDR3 sequences, under 5.5% observed once, and the top ten hold around 3.5%. The specimen was blood, either unsorted or a sorted T cell fraction (not recorded which). These receptors came from a male donor with ankylosing spondylitis.

This clonotype has only a few counts. The rearrangement joins TRBV11-3 to TRBJ1-2; D not resolved. The CDR3 is made up of 9 amino acids. V was pared by 4 bases and J by 12 bases, with 6 bases between. The V gene's germline CDR1 is SGHNT and CDR2 YENEEA. Here the CDR3 reads CASSYPHTF. For the CDR3, the DNA is TGTGCCAGCAGCTACCCACACACCTTC.

This clonotype was counted ten times or more. The V and J genes are TRBV6-2 or TRBV6-3 and TRBJ2-3; 7 bases map to TRBD1. CDR3 length: 13 residues. Looked up from germline, CDR1 is MNHEY and CDR2 is SVGEGT. V shed 6 bases, J shed 3 bases, and the junction held 3 bases outside the gene matches. CDR3 coding DNA: TGTGCCAGCAGGGCGACAGGGACAGATACGCAGTATTTT. This encodes CASRATGTDTQYF.

This clonotype occurred many times. This chain joins TRBV11-2 and TRBJ2-7, with D possibly TRBD1 on 6 matching bases. The CDR3 sequence is 17 residues long. Trimming pared 1 base from V and 2 bases from J, leaving 18 bases between. Per the germline V gene, CDR1 is SGHAT and CDR2 is FQNNGV. CDR3 amino acids: CASSLGGGRRTTYEQYF. In DNA form, the CDR3 reads TGTGCCAGCAGCTTAGGAGGGGGTCGAAGGACCACCTACGAGCAGTACTTC.

This clonotype was seen many times. The chain uses TRBV5-1 and TRBJ2-7; 8 nucleotides align to TRBD1. The J segment lost 3 bases and the V segment lost 4 bases, leaving 9 bases of the junction unmatched. The CDR3 covers 15 residues. Germline V CDR1 and CDR2: SGHRS, YFSETQ. For the CDR3, the DNA is TGCGCCAGCAGCCCTTGGACAGGGAATAACTACGAGCAGTACTTC. Its translation is CASSPWTGNNYEQYF.

At least ten counts were recorded for this clonotype. The V and J genes are TRBV20-1 and TRBJ2-7, with 10 bases matching TRBD2. Germline CDR1 DFQATT, CDR2 SNEGSKA (reference sequence). J gave up 0 bases and V 4 bases, and 6 bases lay outside the gene matches. This CDR3 contains 15 residues. CDR3: CSAMPGLANSYEQYF. CDR3 nucleotide sequence: TGCAGTGCTATGCCGGGACTAGCGAACTCCTACGAGCAGTACTTC.

This clonotype occurred many times. V and J are TRBV5-5 and TRBJ2-7; the D is unclear. Trimming left V 4 bases short and J 2 bases short, with 13 bases between. CDR3 length equals 14 residues. Germline V gives CDR1 SGHKS, CDR2 YYEKEE (reference sequence). The CDR3 region is CASSPTSAPYEQYF. As DNA, the CDR3 is TGTGCCAGCAGCCCGACCAGCGCCCCCTACGAGCAGTACTTC. Filled out from reference TRBV5-5 and TRBJ2-7, the complete variable domain reads DAGVTQSPTHLIKTRGQQVTLRCSPISGHKSVSWYQQVLGQGPQFIFQYYEKEERGRGNFPDRFSARQFPNYSSELNVNALLLGDSALYLCASSPTSAPYEQYFGPGTRLTVT.

At least ten counts were recorded for this clonotype. The chain employs TRBV9 and TRBJ2-7; no reliable D call. V shed 4 bases and J shed 6 bases, with 17 bases lying between them. CDR1 SGDLS and CDR2 YYNGEE come from the germline V gene. CDR3 size: 14 residues. CDR3 in DNA: TGTGCCAGCAGCCCCCAGGTCTCTACGGGCGAGCAGTACTTC. This encodes CASSPQVSTGEQYF.

This chain links TRBV7-2 with TRBJ2-7; possibly TRBD1 or TRBD2 for D (6 bases each). The CDR3 spans 14 residues. V was clipped by 6 bases and J by 2 bases, with 14 bases between them. The V gene's germline CDR1 is SGHTA and CDR2 FQGNSA. The CDR3 protein is CASRLTGATYEQYF. The CDR3 DNA reads as TGTGCCAGCAGGCTCACGGGGGCGACCTACGAGCAGTACTTC.

This clonotype has a count of ten or more. V and J are TRBV29-1 and TRBJ2-2; D is possibly TRBD1 or TRBD2 (5 bases each). V was shortened by 5 bases and J by 6 bases, with 16 bases between the two germline ends. CDR3 length: 14 residues. The germline V gene has CDR1 SQVTM and CDR2 ANQGSEA. The CDR3 sequence is CSVLYGTRAGELFF. The CDR3 DNA is TGCAGCGTTTTATACGGGACCCGGGCCGGGGAGCTGTTTTTT.

This chain uses TRBV11-3 with TRBJ2-3; a weak D match, TRBD1 (7 bases). This CDR3 has 16 amino acids. The ends were cut back, 5 bases at V and 4 bases at J, with 19 bases in the middle. The germline V gene encodes CDR1 SGHNT and CDR2 YENEEA. The CDR3 loop reads CASSRGTVVGSDTQYF. DNA of the CDR3: TGTGCCAGCAGCCGCGGGACAGTCGTAGGGTCAGATACGCAGTATTTT. Looking up the rest from reference TRBV11-3 and TRBJ2-3 gives the full variable domain: EAGVVQSPRYKIIEKKQPVAFWCNPISGHNTLYWYLQNLGQGPELLIRYENEEAVDDSQLPKDRFSAERLKGVDSTLKIQPAELGDSAVYLCASSRGTVVGSDTQYFGPGTRLTVL.

The V call is TRBV7-9, the J call TRBJ2-2, with 11 bases fitting TRBD2. Germline V gene sequence: CDR1 SEHNR, CDR2 FQNEAQ (reference sequence). J gave up 2 bases and V 8 bases, and 7 bases lay outside the gene matches. The CDR3 covers 16 residues. CDR3 sequence reads: CASGPGTSGNTGELFF. In nucleotides, the CDR3 is TGTGCCAGCGGCCCTGGGACTAGCGGTAACACCGGGGAGCTGTTTTTT.

Ten or more counts support this clonotype. The rearrangement links TRBV7-9 to TRBJ2-1; D remains unclear. The germline CDR1 and CDR2 sequences are SEHNR and FQNEAQ (reference sequence). Trimming removed 7 bases from V and 6 bases from J, with 13 bases in between. This CDR3 is built from 13 residues. The chain's CDR3 is CASTRSQSNEQFF. CDR3 nucleotide sequence: TGTGCCAGCACCCGGTCCCAAAGCAATGAGCAGTTCTTC.

This clonotype showed up many times. This chain links TRBV5-1 with TRBJ2-2; D not certain. The CDR3 has 13 residues. V was pared by 3 bases and J by 4 bases, with 7 bases between. Germline CDR1 SGHRS, CDR2 YFSETQ. The DNA of the CDR3 is TGCGCCAGCAGCTGGGATAGCACCGGGGAGCTGTTTTTT. Translated: CASSWDSTGELFF.

This clonotype has ten or more counts. The J gene is TRBJ1-2, the V gene TRBV7-2, with TRBD1 matching over 7 bases. CDR1 and CDR2 (germline): SGHTA, FQGNSA. V gave up 5 bases and J gave up 8 bases; unmatched junction bases: 8. The CDR3 has 13 residues. The CDR3 reads CASSQTGFTGYTF. CDR3 bases: TGTGCCAGCAGCCAGACAGGGTTCACAGGCTACACCTTC.

Ten or more counts support this clonotype. The V gene is TRBV7-9, the J gene TRBJ2-1; no clear D gene. CDR1 and CDR2 (germline): SEHNR, FQNEAQ (reference sequence). CDR3 length: 15 residues. Trimming pared 7 bases from V and 0 bases from J, leaving 13 bases between. CDR3 DNA: TGTGCCAGCACTAAGAAGAGTAGCTCCTACAATGAGCAGTTCTTC. This encodes CASTKKSSSYNEQFF.

This clonotype was seen many times. This sequence joins TRBV10-3 and TRBJ2-1; 12 bases map to TRBD2. The CDR3 length is 15 residues. The V gene's germline CDR1 is ENHRY and CDR2 SYGVKD. The V and J ends lost 4 bases and 9 bases, in that order; junction bases with no gene match: 7. The CDR3 nucleotides read TGTGCCATCAGTGGGACTAGCGGGGAGAGGGGTGAGCAGTTCTTC. Its translation: CAISGTSGERGEQFF.

This chain links TRBV13 with TRBJ2-1; 13 bases are shared with TRBD2. The CDR3 is 17 residues long. Trimming cost V 5 bases and J 7 bases; bases outside gene matches: 11. Germline V gene lookup returns CDR1 PRHDT and CDR2 FYEKMQ (reference sequence). CDR3 sequence reads: CASSPHRLAGGENEQFF. DNA of the CDR3: TGTGCCAGCAGCCCTCATCGACTAGCGGGGGGTGAAAATGAGCAGTTCTTC.

This clonotype has a count of ten or more. The rearrangement links TRBV19 to TRBJ1-5, with a weak D call TRBD1 (5 bases). Trimming stripped 7 bases from V and 0 bases from J, with 7 bases between. Germline V gene sequence: CDR1 LNHDA, CDR2 SQIVND (reference sequence). The CDR3 is 13 amino acids. The chain's CDR3 is CASTTDSNQPQHF. The CDR3 DNA reads TGTGCCAGTACGACAGATAGCAATCAGCCCCAGCATTTT.

The rearrangement joins TRBV3-1 to TRBJ2-7, with 15 bases that match TRBD2. This CDR3 has 15 amino acids. Unmatched junction bases numbered 4, after V lost 4 bases and J lost 6 bases. CDR1 and CDR2 from the germline V gene are LGHDT and YNNKEL (reference sequence). The CDR3 spells CASSPPGLAGGEQYF. CDR3 DNA: TGTGCCAGCAGCCCGCCGGGACTAGCGGGAGGCGAGCAGTACTTC.

The chain joins TRBV29-1 to TRBJ2-7; 7 bases align to TRBD1. The CDR3 is made up of 13 amino acids. Germline-derived CDR1 and CDR2 are SQVTM and ANQGSEA. Trimming at V came to 6 bases and at J to 4 bases, leaving 9 bases not matched to a gene. CDR3 in amino acids: CSVAALGQYEQYF. The CDR3 bases are TGCAGCGTAGCCGCTCTGGGACAGTACGAGCAGTACTTC.

In this sample, this clonotype turned up many times. The rearrangement joins TRBV7-2 to TRBJ2-3; no clear D gene. V lost 5 bases and J lost 5, with 14 bases in between. CDR3 length: 14 amino acids. The germline CDR1 and CDR2 sequences are SGHTA and FQGNSA. The DNA for the CDR3 is TGTGCCAGCAGCCCTCCAAATGCTGGAGATACGCAGTATTTT. Amino acids: CASSPPNAGDTQYF.

V usage is TRBV10-2 and J usage is TRBJ2-1, with D perhaps being TRBD1 or TRBD2 (5 bases each). The CDR3 totals 14 residues. Germline V gives CDR1 WSHSY, CDR2 SAAADI. Trimming took 6 bases from V and 7 from J, leaving 16 bases between them. CDR3 loop: CASRRGEGLNEQFF. CDR3 DNA sequence: TGCGCCAGCAGAAGAGGGGAAGGATTGAATGAGCAGTTCTTC.

This clonotype was seen repeatedly, ten times or more. The CDR3 reads CASSGTPSYEQYF. The CDR3 DNA follows: TGCGCCAGCAGTGGAACTCCCTCCTACGAGCAGTACTTC. The chain links TRBV10-1 to TRBJ2-7, with D unclear. Trimming removed 4 bases at V and 0 bases at J, with 7 bases between. CDR3 length equals 13 residues. Germline V gene sequence: CDR1 WNHNN, CDR2 SYGVQD (reference sequence).

This clonotype appeared a few times. In nucleotides, the CDR3 is TGTGCCAGCAGCTTGGCGACAGGGGTATCTGGGGCCAACGTCCTGACTTTC. Translation: CASSLATGVSGANVLTF. V is TRBV7-2 and J is TRBJ2-6; 8 nucleotides line up with TRBD1. The length of the CDR3 is 17 residues. Germline CDR1 reads SGHTA; CDR2 reads FQGNSA. With 3 bases clipped from V and 1 base from J, the junction kept 5 bases outside the gene matches.

The chain has TRBV12-3 or TRBV12-4 and TRBJ2-2, with D perhaps matching TRBD1 (6 bases). The CDR3 is 17 residues long. Trimming took off 4 bases at V and 3 bases at J, with 18 bases between the two ends. The CDR3 loop is CASSSWGRGSDTGELFF. The CDR3 DNA reads TGTGCCAGCAGTTCATGGGGCAGGGGCTCGGACACCGGGGAGCTGTTTTTT.

This clonotype occurred many times. This rearrangement joins TRBV5-1 to TRBJ2-1; D uncertain. CDR3 length: 13 residues. The V gene lost 0 bases and the J gene lost 7 bases, with 8 bases spanning the gap. CDR1 and CDR2 (germline): SGHRS, YFSETQ. The CDR3 spells CASSLDITNEQFF. CDR3 bases: TGCGCCAGCAGCTTGGACATTACTAATGAGCAGTTCTTC.

In its sample, this clonotype was seen many times. This chain uses TRBV11-2 with TRBJ2-1; no clear D. V was cut by 4 bases and J by 5 bases, with 18 bases left in between. This CDR3 is built from 16 residues. Germline assignment: CDR1 SGHAT and CDR2 FQNNGV. CDR3 sequence reads: CASSSLPGRLNNEQFF. The CDR3 DNA reads as TGTGCCAGCAGCTCCCTCCCCGGGCGGCTGAACAATGAGCAGTTCTTC.

CDR3 protein: CSVAGTYTYEQYF. CDR3 coding DNA: TGCAGTGTTGCCGGGACTTATACCTACGAGCAGTACTTC. The chain couples TRBV20-1 to TRBJ2-7; possibly TRBD2 for D (6 bases). From germline, CDR1 is DFQATT and CDR2 SNEGSKA (reference sequence). The CDR3 loop spans 13 amino acids. Trimming removed 7 bases from V and 2 bases from J, with 15 bases in between.

This clonotype was seen repeatedly, ten times or more. This chain joins TRBV10-2 and TRBJ1-1, with D perhaps matching TRBD1 (5 bases). The CDR3 sequence is 16 residues long. Looked up from germline, CDR1 is WSHSY and CDR2 is SAAADI. V shed 5 bases and J shed 1 base, with 17 bases lying between them. The CDR3 DNA reads TGCGCCAGCAGTAGCAGGTGGGGACTCCGGAACACTGAAGCTTTCTTT. It specifies CASSSRWGLRNTEAFF.